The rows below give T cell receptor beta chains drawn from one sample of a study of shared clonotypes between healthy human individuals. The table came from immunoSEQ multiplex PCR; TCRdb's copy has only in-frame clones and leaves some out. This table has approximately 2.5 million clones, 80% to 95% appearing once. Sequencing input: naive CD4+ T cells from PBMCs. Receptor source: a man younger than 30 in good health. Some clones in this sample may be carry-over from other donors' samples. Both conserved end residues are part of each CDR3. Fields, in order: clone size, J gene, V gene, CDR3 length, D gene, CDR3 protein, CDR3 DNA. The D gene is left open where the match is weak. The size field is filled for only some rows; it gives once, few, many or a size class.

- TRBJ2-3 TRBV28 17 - CASSLYAMGAKRGTQYF TGTGCCAGCAGTTTGTACGCTATGGGGGCAAAGAGGGGGACGCAGTATTTT
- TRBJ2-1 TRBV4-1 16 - CASSQETSPPYNEQFF TGCGCCAGCAGCCAAGAAACCAGCCCTCCCTACAATGAGCAGTTCTTC
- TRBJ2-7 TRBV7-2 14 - CASSLGGTHYEQYF TGTGCCAGCAGCTTAGGGGGCACCCACTACGAGCAGTACTTC
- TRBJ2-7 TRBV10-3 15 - CAISEGGISSYEQYF TGTGCCATCAGTGAAGGGGGGATTAGCTCCTACGAGCAGTACTTC
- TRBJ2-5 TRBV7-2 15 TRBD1 CASSGTTGIGETQYF TGTGCCAGCAGCGGTACGACAGGGATCGGGGAGACCCAGTACTTC
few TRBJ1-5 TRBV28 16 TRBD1 CASSSLDRASNQPQHF TGTGCCAGCAGTTCCCTGGACAGGGCCAGCAATCAGCCCCAGCATTTT
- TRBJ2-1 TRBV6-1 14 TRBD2 CASRRTSVYNEQFF TGTGCCAGCAGAAGGACTAGCGTGTACAATGAGCAGTTCTTC
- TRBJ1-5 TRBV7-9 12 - CASSFDNQPQHF TGTGCCAGCAGCTTTGACAATCAGCCCCAGCATTTT
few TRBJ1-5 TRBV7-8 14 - CASSGRQINQPQHF TGTGCCAGCAGCGGCCGACAGATCAATCAGCCCCAGCATTTT
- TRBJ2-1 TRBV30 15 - CAWSLRGTWYNEQFF TGTGCCTGGAGCCTAAGGGGAACATGGTACAATGAGCAGTTCTTC
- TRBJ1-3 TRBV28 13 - CASSLPRVGTIYF TGTGCCAGCAGTTTACCCAGGGTGGGCACCATATATTTT
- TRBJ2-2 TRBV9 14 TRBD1 CASRVTGVAGELFF TGTGCCAGCAGAGTGACAGGGGTGGCCGGGGAGCTGTTTTTT
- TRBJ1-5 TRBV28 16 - CASSPLWGAIHQPQHF TGTGCCAGCAGTCCATTATGGGGGGCTATACATCAGCCCCAGCATTTT
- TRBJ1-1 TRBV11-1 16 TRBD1 CASSLRPNRGNTEAFF TGTGCCAGCAGCTTAAGGCCTAACAGGGGGAACACTGAAGCTTTCTTT
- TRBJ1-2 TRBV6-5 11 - CASSTGEGYTF TGTGCCAGCAGTACAGGAGAAGGCTACACCTTC
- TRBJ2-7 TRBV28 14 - CASRAAGGPYEQYF TGTGCCAGCAGAGCGGCAGGAGGGCCCTACGAGCAGTACTTC
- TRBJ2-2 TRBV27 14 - CAISTRVEAGELFF TGTGCCATTTCCACTCGGGTGGAGGCCGGGGAGCTGTTTTTT
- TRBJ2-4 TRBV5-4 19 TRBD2 CASSHTRGTSGNRKNIQYF TGTGCCAGCAGCCATACGCGAGGGACTAGCGGGAATCGCAAAAACATTCAGTACTTC
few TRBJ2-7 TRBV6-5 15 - CASSYSRGSVYEQYF TGTGCCAGCAGTTACTCGAGGGGCAGTGTCTACGAGCAGTACTTC
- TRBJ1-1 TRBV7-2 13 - CASNPTGNTEAFF TGTGCCAGCAACCCGACAGGGAACACTGAAGCTTTCTTT
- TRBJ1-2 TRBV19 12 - CASSIEYTGIAF TGTGCCAGTAGTATTGAGTACACGGGGATTGCCTTC
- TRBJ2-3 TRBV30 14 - CAWSVLVGADTQYF TGTGCCTGGAGTGTACTCGTCGGGGCAGATACGCAGTATTTT
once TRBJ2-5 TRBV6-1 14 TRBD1 CASSESTGGETQYF TGTGCCAGCAGTGAATCTACAGGGGGAGAGACCCAGTACTTC
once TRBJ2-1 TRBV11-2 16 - CASTTGRGVSYNEQFF TGTGCCAGCACCACGGGTCGAGGGGTCTCCTACAATGAGCAGTTCTTC
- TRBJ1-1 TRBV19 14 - CASSTLPGNTEAFF TGTGCCAGTAGTACCCTCCCCGGGAACACTGAAGCTTTCTTT
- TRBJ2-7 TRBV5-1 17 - CASSVGPSPWVPYEQYF TGCGCCAGCAGCGTTGGGCCTAGCCCGTGGGTACCCTACGAGCAGTACTTC
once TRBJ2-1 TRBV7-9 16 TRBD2 CASSHRPRTSGDEQFF TGTGCCAGCAGCCACCGCCCTCGGACTAGCGGGGATGAGCAGTTCTTC
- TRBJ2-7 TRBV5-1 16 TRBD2 CASSGGTSGTSGEQYF TGCGCCAGCAGCGGAGGAACATCCGGGACTAGCGGCGAGCAGTACTTC
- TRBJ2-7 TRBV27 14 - CASRLTGNSYEQYF TGTGCCAGCCGCCTGACGGGAAACTCCTACGAGCAGTACTTC
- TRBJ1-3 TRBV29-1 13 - CSVERVQGNTIYF TGCAGCGTTGAACGGGTCCAGGGCAACACCATATATTTT
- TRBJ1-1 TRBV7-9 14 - CASSFTQGGTEAFF TGTGCCAGCAGCTTTACGCAGGGCGGAACTGAAGCTTTCTTT
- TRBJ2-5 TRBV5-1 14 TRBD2 CASSSGREQETQYF TGCGCCAGCAGCTCGGGGCGGGAGCAAGAGACCCAGTACTTC
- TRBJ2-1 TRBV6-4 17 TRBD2 CASSERTSGVSYNEQFF TGTGCCAGCAGTGAGAGGACTAGCGGGGTCTCCTACAATGAGCAGTTCTTC
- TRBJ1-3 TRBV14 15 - CASSTIHPSGNTIYF TGTGCCAGCAGCACGATACATCCATCTGGAAACACCATATATTTT
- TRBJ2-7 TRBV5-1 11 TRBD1 CARDRYYEQYF TGCGCCCGGGACAGATACTACGAGCAGTACTTC
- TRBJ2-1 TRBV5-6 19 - CASSLRGTAAFVGPNGKFF TGTGCCAGCAGCCTTCGAGGGACGGCGGCTTTCGTGGGGCCCAATGGGAAGTTCTTC
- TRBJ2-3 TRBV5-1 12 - CASSLLGDTQYF TGCGCCAGCAGCTTGCTGGGAGATACGCAGTATTTT
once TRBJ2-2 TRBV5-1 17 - CASSYQGGKASAGELFF TGCGCCAGCAGCTACCAAGGGGGCAAAGCTAGCGCCGGGGAGCTGTTTTTT
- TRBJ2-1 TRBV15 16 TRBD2 CATSRDRGSGIDEQFF TGTGCCACCAGCAGAGATCGGGGTAGCGGGATAGATGAGCAGTTCTTC
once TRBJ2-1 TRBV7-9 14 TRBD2 CASSSGLARNEQFF TGTGCCAGCAGCTCAGGACTAGCCCGCAATGAGCAGTTCTTC
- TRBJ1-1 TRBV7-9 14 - CASSRGNQGSEAFF TGTGCCAGCAGCCGCGGGAATCAGGGCTCTGAAGCTTTCTTT
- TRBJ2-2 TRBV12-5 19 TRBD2 CASVSTARGGPYNTGELFF TGTGCTAGTGTCTCGACCGCCCGGGGAGGGCCCTATAACACCGGGGAGCTGTTTTTT
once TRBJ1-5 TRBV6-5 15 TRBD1 CASRRQGASNQPQHF TGTGCCAGCAGAAGACAGGGGGCAAGCAATCAGCCCCAGCATTTT
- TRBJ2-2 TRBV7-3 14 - CASSLRSFTGELFF TGTGCCAGCAGCTTACGCAGCTTCACCGGGGAGCTGTTTTTT
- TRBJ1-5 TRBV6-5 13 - CASSRSTGQPQHF TGTGCCAGCAGTCGGTCGACTGGTCAGCCCCAGCATTTT
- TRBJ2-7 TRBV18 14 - CASSPERTFNEQYF TGTGCCAGCTCACCTGAGAGGACATTCAACGAGCAGTACTTC
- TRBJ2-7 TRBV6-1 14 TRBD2 CASSRLAGGYEQYF TGTGCCAGCAGTAGACTAGCGGGGGGCTACGAGCAGTACTTC
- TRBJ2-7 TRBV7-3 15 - CASSLGLVSSYEQYF TGTGCCAGCAGCCTGGGGCTCGTTAGCTCCTACGAGCAGTACTTC